These 25 T cell receptor beta chains were all obtained from the same sample, sequenced in a study of control samples from healthy donors and cancer patients. Some clones are missing from TCRdb's copy, which holds only in-frame ones; the method was immunoSEQ multiplex PCR. The table shows about 130,000 clones, with over 75% occurring only once. Sequencing used blood. The receptor set was obtained from a man in his forties in good health.

The gene calls are TRBV2 and TRBJ2-7; a possible D gene is TRBD2 (6 bases). V lost 10 bases to trimming and J lost 4 bases, with 14 bases between them. This CDR3 has 12 residues. CDR1 is SNHLY, CDR2 FYNNEI, per germline. The CDR3 loop reads CATGGERYEQYF. CDR3 nucleotide sequence: TGTGCCACCGGAGGGGAGCGTTACGAGCAGTACTTC. Filled out from reference TRBV2 and TRBJ2-7, the complete variable domain reads EPEVTQTPSHQVTQMGQEVILRCVPISNHLYFYWYRQILGQKVEFLVSFYNNEISEKSEIFDDQFSVERPDGSNFTLKIRSTKLEDSAMYFCATGGERYEQYFGPGTRLTVT.

This clone occurred a few times. The chain has TRBV6-6 and TRBJ2-7; TRBD2 matches at 7 bases. With V trimmed by 6 bases and J by 2 bases, 7 bases remained unmatched. The CDR3 has 14 amino acids. Germline V gene lookup returns CDR1 MNHNY and CDR2 SVGAGI (reference sequence). CDR3 amino acids: CASSASGGAYEQYF. The CDR3 DNA is TGTGCCAGCAGCGCCTCGGGGGGTGCCTACGAGCAGTACTTC.

The rearrangement uses TRBV11-2 and TRBJ2-1; a weak D match, TRBD1 (5 bases). The CDR3 sequence is 15 residues long. Germline V gene lookup returns CDR1 SGHAT and CDR2 FQNNGV. V lost 1 base to trimming and J lost 3 bases, with 10 bases between them. CDR3 in DNA: TGTGCCAGCAGCTTAGCAGGGCCTTACTACAATGAGCAGTTCTTC. It encodes CASSLAGPYYNEQFF.

V and J are TRBV2 and TRBJ1-2; unclear D gene. Germline CDR1 and CDR2: SNHLY and FYNNEI. Trimming took 0 bases from V and 3 from J, leaving 8 bases between them. This CDR3 is 14 amino acids long. The chain's CDR3 is CASSEAGSDYGYTF. The CDR3 bases are TGTGCCAGCAGTGAAGCAGGGTCGGACTATGGCTACACCTTC.

V gene TRBV15 combines with J gene TRBJ2-7; no clear D. The V gene lost 0 bases and the J gene lost 6 bases, with 12 bases spanning the gap. The CDR3 is 14 amino acids. Germline lookup yields CDR1 LNHNV and CDR2 YYDKDF (reference sequence). CDR3 coding DNA: TGTGCCACCAGCAGAGATCAAGCAGGCGGCGAGCAGTACTTC. This gives the protein CATSRDQAGGEQYF.

This clone was recorded once. The chain employs TRBV7-9 and TRBJ1-1; D is undetermined. V was trimmed by 8 bases and J by 11 bases, leaving 18 bases between them. CDR1 and CDR2 (germline): SEHNR, FQNEAQ (reference sequence). CDR3 length: 12 amino acids. The CDR3 nucleotides are TGTGCCAGCTCCCCCGCGGGCCGGGAGGCTTTCTTT. Its translation is CASSPAGREAFF.

This chain links TRBV7-8 with TRBJ2-5; tentatively, D is TRBD2 (5 bases). The length of the CDR3 is 15 residues. Germline V gene sequence: CDR1 SGHVS, CDR2 FQNEAQ. V was trimmed by 5 bases and J by 3 bases, leaving 16 bases between them. Written as DNA, the CDR3 is TGTGCCAGCAGCCCGTTCGGGCAGGAGGAAGAGACCCAGTACTTC. This sequence encodes CASSPFGQEEETQYF.

J is TRBJ1-1 and V is TRBV27; 8 bases map to TRBD1. Germline values: CDR1 MNHEY, CDR2 SMNVEV (reference sequence). The trim removed 6 bases at V and 6 bases at J, leaving 6 bases unmatched. The CDR3 consists of 13 residues. The CDR3 loop is CASSGQGVAEAFF. The CDR3 coding sequence is TGTGCCAGCAGCGGACAGGGCGTCGCTGAAGCTTTCTTT.

This clone was counted a single time. The chain uses TRBV4-2 and TRBJ1-4; D unclear. The germline V gene encodes CDR1 LGHNA and CDR2 YNFKEQ. V shed 3 bases and J shed 5 bases, with 13 bases lying between them. The CDR3 spans 15 residues. The DNA for the CDR3 is TGTGCCAGCAGCCAGGATGAACTGAAGAATGAAAAACTGTTTTTT. Translated: CASSQDELKNEKLFF.

This sequence joins TRBV19 and TRBJ2-6; D is ambiguous. Germline CDR1 reads LNHDA; CDR2 reads SQIVND (reference sequence). CDR3 length equals 15 residues. V lost 3 bases and J 0 bases, leaving 6 bases between the germline ends. The DNA of the CDR3 is TGTGCCAGTAGTATTAAAAACTCTGGGGCCAACGTCCTGACTTTC. This codes for CASSIKNSGANVLTF.

The chain recombines TRBV11-2 with TRBJ2-7; TRBD2 agrees at 7 bases. The CDR3 has 15 residues. Trimming at V came to 4 bases and at J to 3 bases, leaving 9 bases not matched to a gene. Looked up from germline, CDR1 is SGHAT and CDR2 is FQNNGV. CDR3 nucleotides: TGTGCCAGCAGCTGGACCGGGGGGTCGAACTACGAGCAGTACTTC. The encoded protein is CASSWTGGSNYEQYF.

This clone appeared a single time. V gene TRBV11-2 combines with J gene TRBJ1-1; 7 nucleotides line up with TRBD1. Looked up from germline, CDR1 is SGHAT and CDR2 is FQNNGV. The CDR3 contains 15 residues. Trimming took 3 bases from V and 7 from J; bases not matched to a gene: 11. The CDR3 DNA is TGTGCCAGCAGCTTTGTTTCTGAGGGGGCGGGTGAAGCTTTCTTT. Protein: CASSFVSEGAGEAFF. The full variable domain, its missing parts supplied by reference TRBV11-2 and TRBJ1-1, is EAGVAQSPRYKIIEKRQSVAFWCNPISGHATLYWYQQILGQGPKLLIQFQNNGVVDDSQLPKDRFSAERLKGVDSTLKIQPAKLEDSAVYLCASSFVSEGAGEAFFGQGTRLTVV.

The CDR3: CATSGVAGNTGELFF. The CDR3 nucleotides read TGTGCCACCAGTGGAGTAGCGGGGAACACCGGGGAGCTGTTTTTT. V gene TRBV24-1 combines with J gene TRBJ2-2; 7 bases are shared with TRBD2. With 5 bases clipped from V and 1 base from J, the junction kept 3 bases outside the gene matches. The CDR3 extends over 15 amino acids. Germline assignment: CDR1 KGHDR and CDR2 SFDVKD.

The chain links TRBV28 to TRBJ2-5; D may be TRBD1 or TRBD2 (5 bases each). Between the trimmed V and J ends, which lost 7 bases and 12 bases, there was a span of 18 bases. The germline gives CDR1 MDHEN, CDR2 SYDVKM. The CDR3 extends over 12 amino acids. The DNA of the CDR3 is TGTGCCAGCATCGCAGGTAGGGACGAAGAGTACTTC. It codes for CASIAGRDEEYF.

V and J are TRBV27 and TRBJ1-5; D may be TRBD1 (6 bases). Germline-derived CDR1 and CDR2 are MNHEY and SMNVEV (reference sequence). The V end lost 3 bases, the J end lost 0 bases, and 15 bases lay between the germline ends. This CDR3 comprises 17 residues. The CDR3 region is CASSFLQGWLSNQPQHF. The CDR3 DNA reads TGTGCCAGCAGTTTCTTACAGGGCTGGCTTAGCAATCAGCCCCAGCATTTT.

This chain joins TRBV5-3 and TRBJ1-1, with 10 bases that match TRBD1. TRBV5-3 falls under the ORF class, with uncertain function. V gave up 4 bases and J gave up 11 bases; unmatched junction bases: 14. This CDR3 spans 15 amino acids. The CDR3 region is CARSASGQGMGKAFF. The CDR3 coding sequence is TGTGCCAGAAGCGCCTCGGGACAGGGGATGGGTAAGGCTTTCTTT.

The V call is TRBV18, the J call TRBJ1-4; D is undetermined. The CDR3 has 15 amino acids. Germline values: CDR1 KGHSH, CDR2 LQKENI. Trimming left V 3 bases short and J 0 bases short, with 8 bases between. The CDR3 DNA reads TGTGCCAGCTCACCGATAATTGCAACTAATGAAAAACTGTTTTTT. It translates to CASSPIIATNEKLFF.

The chain uses TRBV19 and TRBJ2-7; 9 bases agree with TRBD2. CDR1 LNHDA and CDR2 SQIVND come from the germline V gene (reference sequence). V shed 4 bases, J shed 5 bases, and the junction held 6 bases outside the gene matches. The CDR3 has 14 residues. This CDR3 reads CASSTAGGPHEQYF. The CDR3 nucleotides are TGTGCCAGTAGTACCGCGGGGGGGCCCCACGAGCAGTACTTC.

This clone was recorded only once. The chain employs TRBV7-9 and TRBJ1-1; D ambiguous. With 5 bases removed from V and 9 bases from J, the gap between germline ends came to 4 bases. CDR1 and CDR2 from the germline V gene are SEHNR and FQNEAQ (reference sequence). CDR3 length: 9 residues. CDR3 DNA sequence: TGTGCCAGCAGCCCAAAAGCTTTCTTT. Its protein product is CASSPKAFF.

The chain carries TRBV9 and TRBJ1-1; the D gene is possibly TRBD1 (5 bases). This CDR3 has 15 amino acids. V was clipped by 0 bases and J by 3 bases, with 12 bases between them. The germline CDR1 and CDR2 sequences are SGDLS and YYNGEE. The CDR3 protein is CASSVDSWGDTEAFF. The CDR3 DNA reads as TGTGCCAGCAGCGTAGATTCATGGGGGGACACTGAAGCTTTCTTT.

The chain carries TRBV19 and TRBJ1-2; 7 positions match TRBD1. Per germline, CDR1 LNHDA and CDR2 SQIVND (reference sequence). V was clipped by 5 bases and J by 2 bases; unmatched bases: 2. The CDR3 extends over 13 amino acids. CDR3 sequence (DNA): TGTGCCAGTAGTCGACAGGGAAACTATGGCTACACCTTC. Its translation is CASSRQGNYGYTF. Looking up the rest from reference TRBV19 and TRBJ1-2 gives the full variable domain: DGGITQSPKYLFRKEGQNVTLSCEQNLNHDAMYWYRQDPGQGLRLIYYSQIVNDFQKGDIAEGYSVSREKKESFPLTVTSAQKNPTAFYLCASSRQGNYGYTFGSGTRLTVV.

This clone has a single count. The rearrangement joins TRBV18 to TRBJ2-5; D is unresolved. V dropped 3 bases and J dropped 0 bases, with 8 bases sitting between them. The CDR3 is 14 residues long. Germline CDR1 reads KGHSH; CDR2 reads LQKENI. This CDR3 reads CASSPSRNQETQYF. Written as DNA, the CDR3 is TGTGCCAGCTCACCGTCAAGGAACCAAGAGACCCAGTACTTC.

The gene calls are TRBV6-5 and TRBJ1-5, with no clear D. CDR1 is MNHEY, CDR2 SVGAGI, per germline. This CDR3 spans 16 amino acids. V dropped 0 bases and J dropped 4 bases, with 13 bases sitting between them. CDR3 nucleotide sequence: TGTGCCAGCAGTTACTCACCGACGGATATTAATCAGCCCCAGCATTTT. The encoded protein is CASSYSPTDINQPQHF.

The rearrangement uses TRBV30 and TRBJ2-2, with D possibly TRBD2 on 6 matching bases. The germline V gene encodes CDR1 GTSNPN and CDR2 SVGIG (reference sequence). Trimming took off 0 bases at V and 4 bases at J, with 21 bases between the two ends. This CDR3 is 18 amino acids long. The CDR3 bases are TGTGCCTGGAGTGTACGTAGGAGTAGGGAGGTAGTCACCGGGGAGCTGTTTTTT. This gives the protein CAWSVRRSREVVTGELFF.

The chain couples TRBV9 to TRBJ1-1; D unclear. The CDR3 extends over 13 amino acids. CDR1 SGDLS and CDR2 YYNGEE come from the germline V gene. Trimming cost V 4 bases and J 2 bases, with 9 bases left between them. The CDR3: CASSIGSNTEAFF. The CDR3 DNA reads TGTGCCAGCAGCATAGGGAGTAACACTGAAGCTTTCTTT.